This T cell receptor beta chain comes out of a study of regulatory dendritic cells for organ transplantation. Looking at the study overall: Day 6 dendritic cell cultures were stimulated with LPS.

CDR1 and CDR2 from the germline V gene are MNHEY and SVGAGI. The CDR3 length is 13 residues. V lost 0 bases to trimming and J lost 7 bases, with 10 bases between them. Study observations and caveats: Among resting subsets, memory CD8+ cells contained the most alloreactive clonotypes.

Remarks on this clone: Its matching antigen is unknown.

Data came from immunoSEQ multiplex PCR; TCRdb stores just in-frame clones and leaves some out. This repertoire shows about 12,000 clones, about 90% found once; its top ten account for 0.45%. Sorted T cells were CFSE-labeled and cultured less than 6 days with allogeneic regulatory or mature dendritic cells at 1:10. Memory T cells were CD45RO+, naive were CD45RA+, sorted by FACS. This receptor was identified in a human donor in good health. The gene calls are TRBV6-5 and TRBJ2-7, with D perhaps TRBD1 (6 bases). The sequenced material came from naive CD8+ T cells from blood cultured with dendritic cells. Specified subset: CD45RA+ naive T cells. In DNA, the CDR3 is TGTGCCAGCAGTTACTCCAGTCAGGGGGAGCAGTACTTC. This gives the protein CASSYSSQGEQYF.